The 20 T cell receptor beta chains below all came from one sample that was sequenced in a study of blood T cells in healthy people across ages. Together with a sample-barcoded 5' primer, a J-beta primer mix was included in a second PCR lasting about 7 to 11 cycles. One entry per CDR3 protein, called by TCRdb with MiXCR from the 5' RACE reads. The data contain just under 900,000 distinct CDR3 sequences, 29% of them singletons. The specimen was blood. Receptor source: a woman older than 75 in good health.

This clonotype was observed a handful of times. V usage is TRBV5-5 and J usage is TRBJ1-4; D might be TRBD1 (5 bases). V lost 2 bases and J 6 bases, leaving 8 bases between the germline ends. The CDR3 totals 13 residues. CDR1 SGHKS and CDR2 YYEKEE come from the germline V gene (reference sequence). Here the CDR3 DNA reads TGTGCCAGCAGCTTCGGACAACATGAAAAACTGTTTTTT. Translating gives CASSFGQHEKLFF. The full variable domain, its missing parts supplied by reference TRBV5-5 and TRBJ1-4, is DAGVTQSPTHLIKTRGQQVTLRCSPISGHKSVSWYQQVLGQGPQFIFQYYEKEERGRGNFPDRFSARQFPNYSSELNVNALLLGDSALYLCASSFGQHEKLFFGSGTQLSVL.

This clonotype has just a few counts. A much bigger clone sits one base away, suggesting this may be a read error. The rearrangement joins TRBV12-3 or TRBV12-4 to TRBJ2-7; D is uncertain. Trimming cost V 10 bases and J 4 bases, with 14 bases left between them. The CDR3 covers 12 residues. This chain's CDR3 is CANSSALYEQYF. The DNA of the CDR3 is TGTGCCAACAGCTCGGCCCTTTACGAGCAGTACTTC.

This clonotype was found many times. The CDR3 DNA is TGTGCCAGCAGTCCCTTTGGAGCGGGGGGACAGGGCTATGGCTACACCTTC. It translates to CASSPFGAGGQGYGYTF. The chain recombines TRBV25-1 with TRBJ1-2; TRBD1 agrees at 9 bases. Germline assignment: CDR1 MGHDK and CDR2 SYGVNS. The CDR3 length is 17 residues. Trimming took 5 bases from V and 4 from J; bases not matched to a gene: 14.

V and J are TRBV12-3 or TRBV12-4 and TRBJ2-2, with D maybe TRBD1 (5 bases). This CDR3 has 19 residues. The ends were cut back, 6 bases at V and 0 bases at J, with 23 bases in the middle. DNA for the CDR3: TGTGCCAGCAGACTTGAAGGGGCGTTAAGCTATTCGAACACCGGGGAGCTGTTTTTT. This encodes CASRLEGALSYSNTGELFF.

Only one count was recorded for this clonotype. This chain uses TRBV24-1 with TRBJ1-2; 9 nucleotides agree with TRBD1. This CDR3 spans 18 amino acids. Germline V gives CDR1 KGHDR, CDR2 SFDVKD. V gave up 2 bases and J gave up 8 bases; unmatched junction bases: 17. The CDR3 loop reads CATSDSRRSRDRVDGYTF. In DNA, the CDR3 is TGTGCCACCAGTGATTCCCGTCGCTCCCGGGACAGGGTAGACGGCTACACCTTC.

The chain uses TRBV4-1 and TRBJ1-6, with 9 bases identical to TRBD1. Germline V CDR1 and CDR2: MGHRA, YSYEKL. V lost 5 bases and J lost 7; bases outside the gene matches: 9. The CDR3 spans 16 residues. CDR3 region: CASSYNPGTGNSPLHF. The DNA of the CDR3 is TGCGCCAGCAGCTACAACCCCGGGACAGGGAATTCACCCCTCCACTTT.

This clonotype was seen at least ten times. The genes are TRBV6-5 and TRBJ2-7, with 9 bases aligning to TRBD2. V trimming: 2 bases; J trimming: 2 bases; junction bases outside the gene matches: 4. This CDR3 contains 15 residues. Germline V gene data show CDR1 as MNHEY and CDR2 as SVGAGI. CDR3 amino acids: CASSYAGLATYEQYF. CDR3 DNA sequence: TGTGCCAGCAGTTACGCCGGACTAGCGACCTACGAGCAGTACTTC.

This clonotype appeared many times. The chain has TRBV5-1 and TRBJ1-2, with 8 bases matching TRBD1. The germline CDR1 and CDR2 sequences are SGHRS and YFSETQ. The CDR3 is made up of 13 amino acids. V dropped 0 bases and J dropped 5; count of bases not matched to a gene: 0. CDR3 bases: TGCGCCAGCAGCTTGGGGACAGGGTATGGCTACACCTTC. It translates to CASSLGTGYGYTF.

This chain connects TRBV7-6 to TRBJ2-2; 9 nucleotides match TRBD1. With V trimmed by 5 bases and J by 4 bases, 8 bases remained unmatched. CDR1 is SGHVS and CDR2 is FNYEAQ in the germline V gene. This CDR3 is 16 amino acids long. As DNA, the CDR3 is TGTGCCAGCAGCCAGACCGGGACAGGGCCCACCGGGGAGCTGTTTTTT. Translation gives CASSQTGTGPTGELFF.

This clonotype was counted between two and nine times. The chain uses TRBV12-3 or TRBV12-4 and TRBJ1-1; 7 bases align to TRBD1. CDR3 length: 14 residues. V lost 7 bases, J lost 4 bases, and 9 bases stayed unmatched. The CDR3 spells CASTLKTGSTEAFF. The CDR3 DNA follows: TGTGCCAGCACTTTGAAGACAGGGAGCACTGAAGCTTTCTTT.

The V call is TRBV3-1, the J call TRBJ1-2; no firm D call. Germline V CDR1 and CDR2: LGHDT, YNNKEL (reference sequence). Trimming shortened V by 1 base and J by 10 bases, and 7 bases separated the two germline ends. The CDR3 sequence is 11 residues long. This CDR3 is CASSQGVDYTF. The CDR3 DNA follows: TGTGCCAGCAGCCAAGGGGTGGACTACACCTTC.

This sequence joins TRBV6-1 and TRBJ2-2, with D hard to call. V lost 6 bases and J lost 7, with 9 bases in between. Germline CDR1 is MNHNS and CDR2 is SASEGT. CDR3 size: 12 residues. The CDR3 loop reads CASRALGGELFF. CDR3 DNA: TGTGCCAGCAGGGCGCTTGGCGGGGAGCTGTTTTTT.

This clonotype was seen ten or more times. V is TRBV20-1 and J is TRBJ2-1, with TRBD1 matching 9 bases. This CDR3 has 16 residues. The germline V gene encodes CDR1 DFQATT and CDR2 SNEGSKA (reference sequence). V was pared by 5 bases and J by 10 bases, with 18 bases of the junction left unmatched. The CDR3 region is CSASTAGTGKVGEQFF. CDR3 DNA sequence: TGCAGTGCTTCGACCGCCGGGACAGGGAAGGTAGGCGAGCAGTTCTTC.

This clonotype was observed at least ten times. V usage is TRBV5-1 and J usage is TRBJ2-1, with D possibly being TRBD2 (5 bases). Germline CDR1 and CDR2: SGHRS and YFSETQ. V was trimmed by 0 bases and J by 0 bases, leaving 10 bases between them. This CDR3 spans 16 amino acids. The CDR3 bases are TGCGCCAGCAGCTTGGAATCGGGATTCTCCTACAATGAGCAGTTCTTC. Its translation is CASSLESGFSYNEQFF.

This clonotype was observed a handful of times. V and J are TRBV27 and TRBJ2-5; possibly TRBD2 for D (6 bases). V was cut by 5 bases and J by 2 bases, with 12 bases left in between. The CDR3 runs to 14 residues. Germline V CDR1 and CDR2: MNHEY, SMNVEV (reference sequence). CDR3 DNA sequence: TGTGCCAGCAGTGTCTACGGGGGACAAGAGACCCAGTACTTC. Translation: CASSVYGGQETQYF.

This clonotype was seen repeatedly, ten times or more. This sequence joins TRBV25-1 and TRBJ2-3, with D unresolved. This CDR3 contains 13 residues. In germline, CDR1 is MGHDK, CDR2 SYGVNS. V lost 0 bases to trimming and J lost 5 bases, with 6 bases between them. The CDR3 sequence is CASSEYIGDTQYF. The CDR3, as DNA: TGTGCCAGCAGTGAATATATAGGAGATACGCAGTATTTT.

This clonotype was picked up many times. This rearrangement joins TRBV27 to TRBJ2-3, with D tentatively TRBD1 or TRBD2 (5 bases each). V lost 5 bases and J lost 4, with 19 bases in between. The germline V gene encodes CDR1 MNHEY and CDR2 SMNVEV (reference sequence). The CDR3 spans 16 residues. DNA of the CDR3: TGTGCCAGCAGTCTCCAAGGCGAGGGGTGCGCAGATACGCAGTATTTT. This codes for CASSLQGEGCADTQYF.

V gene TRBV20-1 combines with J gene TRBJ2-4; D may be TRBD1 (6 bases). With the DNA end fitting TRBJ2-5 better, the J assignment may be wrong. The CDR3 has 13 residues. CDR1 and CDR2 from the germline V gene are DFQATT and SNEGSKA (reference sequence). CDR3 loop: CSASRTVQETQYF. DNA of the CDR3: TGCAGTGCGAGCCGGACAGTCCAAGAGACCCAGTACTTC.

This clonotype was found a few times. This sequence may be a read error, since a much larger clone differs from it by one base. V is TRBV7-9 and J is TRBJ2-7; TRBD2 agrees at 8 bases. CDR3 length: 14 amino acids. V was pared by 10 bases and J by 2 bases, with 10 bases of the junction left unmatched. CDR1 SEHNR and CDR2 FQNEAQ come from the germline V gene (reference sequence). CDR3 DNA: TGTGCCACGAGAGGGCGGGGGGCCCCCTACGAGCAGTACTTC. Protein sequence: CATRGRGAPYEQYF.

This rearrangement joins TRBV4-1 to TRBJ1-1; D gene unclear. This CDR3 region has 15 residues. Germline-derived CDR1 and CDR2 are MGHRA and YSYEKL. Trimming stripped 0 bases from V and 6 bases from J, with 14 bases between. In DNA, the CDR3 is TGCGCCAGCAGCCAAGATCCGGGGTCCTGGGCTGAAGCTTTCTTT. Translating it yields CASSQDPGSWAEAFF.